This TCR beta chain derives from a study of CD8+ T cells in alopecia areata. Study as a whole: The study gave tofacitinib for 6 to 18 months, then 6 months off drug.

The study, taken as a whole, reports: Compared with normal scalp, lesional scalp had higher clonality and more expanded CD8+ clones.

Alopecia areata patients provided lesional scalp punch biopsies and peripheral blood, both collected for the study. The CDR3 sequence is 13 residues long. CDR1 and CDR2 (germline): SGHRS, YFSETQ. With 6 bases clipped from V and 6 bases from J, the junction kept 5 bases outside the gene matches. Extracted RNA was reverse transcribed, and the resulting cDNA served as sequencing template. Measured with immunoSEQ multiplex PCR; TCRdb has only the in-frame clones, and not every one. The sample consists of 150,000 or so clones, around 50% of them appearing once. Points on this clone: Its antigen is undetermined.

This rearrangement joins TRBV5-1 to TRBJ2-1, with TRBD1 matching 8 bases. The sequence was obtained from a human donor with alopecia areata. Specimen: CD4+ T cells sorted from blood, collected at week 0. DNA for the CDR3: TGCGCCAGCAACCAGGGGGCGCGCAATGAGCAGTTCTTC. This gives the protein CASNQGARNEQFF.